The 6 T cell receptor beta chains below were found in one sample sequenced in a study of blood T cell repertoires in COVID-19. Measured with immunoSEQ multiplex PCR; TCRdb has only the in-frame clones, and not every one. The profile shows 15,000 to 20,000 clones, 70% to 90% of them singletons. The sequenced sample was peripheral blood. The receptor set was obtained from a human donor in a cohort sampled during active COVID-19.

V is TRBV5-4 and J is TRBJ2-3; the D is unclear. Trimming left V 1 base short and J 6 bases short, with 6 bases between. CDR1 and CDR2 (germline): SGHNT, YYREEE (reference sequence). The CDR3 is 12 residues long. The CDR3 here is CASSLSSDTQYF. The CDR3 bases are TGTGCCAGCAGCTTGTCCTCGGATACGCAGTATTTT.

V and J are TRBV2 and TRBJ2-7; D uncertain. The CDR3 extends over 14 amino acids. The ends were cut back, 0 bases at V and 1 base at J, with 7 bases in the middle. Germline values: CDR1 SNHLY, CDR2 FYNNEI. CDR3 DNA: TGTGCCAGCAGTGAAGCGTGGCCTTCCTACGAGCAGTACTTC. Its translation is CASSEAWPSYEQYF.

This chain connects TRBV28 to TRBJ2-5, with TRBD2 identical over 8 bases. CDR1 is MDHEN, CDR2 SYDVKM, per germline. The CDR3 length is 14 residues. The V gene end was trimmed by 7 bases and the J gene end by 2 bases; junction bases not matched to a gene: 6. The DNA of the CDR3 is TGTGCCAGCAAGGGCGGGGGGTCGCAAGAGACCCAGTACTTC. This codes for CASKGGGSQETQYF. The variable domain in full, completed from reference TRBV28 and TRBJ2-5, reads DVKVTQSSRYLVKRTGEKVFLECVQDMDHENMFWYRQDPGLGLRLIYFSYDVKMKEKGDIPEGYSVSREKKERFSLILESASTNQTSMYLCASKGGGSQETQYFGPGTRLLVL.

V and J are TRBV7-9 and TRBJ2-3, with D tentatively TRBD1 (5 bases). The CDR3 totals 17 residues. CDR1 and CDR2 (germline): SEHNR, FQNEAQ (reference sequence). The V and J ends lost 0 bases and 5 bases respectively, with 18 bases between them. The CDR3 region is CASSLANIRVSQDTQYF. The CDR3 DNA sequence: TGTGCCAGCAGCTTAGCCAATATCAGGGTAAGTCAAGATACGCAGTATTTT. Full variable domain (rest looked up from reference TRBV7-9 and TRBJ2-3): DTGVSQNPRHKITKRGQNVTFRCDPISEHNRLYWYRQTLGQGPEFLTYFQNEAQLEKSRLLSDRFSAERPKGSFSTLEIQRTEQGDSAMYLCASSLANIRVSQDTQYFGPGTRLTVL.

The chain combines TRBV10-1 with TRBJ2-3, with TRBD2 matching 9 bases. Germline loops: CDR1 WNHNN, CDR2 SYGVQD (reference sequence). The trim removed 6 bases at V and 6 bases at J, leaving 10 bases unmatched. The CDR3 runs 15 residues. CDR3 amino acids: CASSGAGGLRDTQYF. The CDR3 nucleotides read TGCGCCAGCAGCGGAGCGGGGGGCCTTCGGGATACGCAGTATTTT.

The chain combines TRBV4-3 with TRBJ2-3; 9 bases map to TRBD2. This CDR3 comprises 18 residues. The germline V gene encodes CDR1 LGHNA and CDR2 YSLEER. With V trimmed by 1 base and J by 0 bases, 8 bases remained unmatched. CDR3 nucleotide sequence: TGCGCCAGCAGCCAAGTGGCGGGGGGGCCTAGTAGCACAGATACGCAGTATTTT. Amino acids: CASSQVAGGPSSTDTQYF.